This T cell receptor (beta chain) comes out of a study of blood T cell repertoires in COVID-19. Study overall: Samples of COVID-19 (acute and convalescent) were obtained from the United States, Italy and Spain. PBMCs, B-cell-depleted T cells, or T cells provided the cDNA or gDNA that made up the material.

Profiling relied on immunoSEQ multiplex PCR, and the TCRdb table lists in-frame clones only, not all of them. Of some 170,000 clones in the sample, about 88% are singletons; the top ten hold 0.8% to 1.2%. This clone was detected once. Trimming left V 2 bases short and J 5 bases short, with 14 bases between. CDR3 length: 15 amino acids. Germline V gene lookup returns CDR1 MGHRA and CDR2 YSYEKL. The sequence was obtained from a man aged 35 to 55 with acute or convalescent COVID-19. Sequences were obtained from peripheral blood. This chain links TRBV4-1 with TRBJ2-3; tentatively, D is TRBD2 (5 bases). The CDR3 sequence is CASSQPGSLGDTQYF. The CDR3 nucleotides are TGCGCCAGCAGCCAACCGGGATCTCTCGGAGATACGCAGTATTTT.